The present entry profiles one T cell receptor beta chain with its context. The CDR3 runs 14 residues. Trimming took 5 bases from V and 4 from J; bases not matched to a gene: 7. The germline V gene has CDR1 MNHNY and CDR2 SVGAGI (reference sequence). The data originate from a study of shared clonotypes between healthy human individuals. Every subset had its genomic DNA shared out evenly among several immunoSEQ plates. The method was immunoSEQ multiplex PCR; TCRdb's version includes in-frame clones alone and lacks a portion of them. Here the sample spans about 1.1 million clones, 77% being singletons. The rearrangement links TRBV6-6 to TRBJ2-7; 8 nucleotides agree with TRBD1. Material: memory CD4+ T cells from PBMCs. The subset here: CD45RA-negative fraction. The receptor was derived from a man between 18 and 29 years old in good health. Some clones in this sample may be carry-over from other donors' samples. The CDR3 here is CASSQQTGAYEQYF. CDR3 nucleotides: TGTGCCAGCAGTCAACAGACAGGGGCTTACGAGCAGTACTTC.